This entry concerns a single TCR beta chain. The antigen remains unidentified. Researchers processed graft tissue to release intraepithelial and lamina propria lymphocytes. Clones were sequenced by immunoSEQ multiplex PCR, and TCRdb holds only the in-frame ones, with some missing. The sample shows some 15,000 clones, 83% of them seen only once. This CDR3 is 12 amino acids long. V shed 0 bases and J shed 8 bases, with 6 bases lying between them. CDR1 MNHNS and CDR2 SASEGT come from the germline V gene. The source of the sample is a study of graft-versus-host responses after intestinal transplantation. Study as a whole: Multivisceral, liver-intestinal, or isolated intestinal transplants were received by the recipients. All recipients were given anti-thymocyte globulin induction, and tacrolimus and steroids were then administered for three to four years. Study-level points and caveats: Allografts from individuals with graft-donor T cell macrochimerism displayed high graft-versus-host to host-versus-graft clonal ratios. Early post-transplant HvG declines showed an association with peak circulating GvH clone levels.

The rearrangement links TRBV6-1 to TRBJ2-3, with D hard to call. The sample in question was ileum tissue, obtained roughly 620 days after intestinal transplantation. This receptor was taken from a human patient who received an intestinal transplant, so some T cells may come from the graft donor. Here the CDR3 DNA reads TGTGCCAGCAGTGAAGCGACGTTTACGCAGTATTTT. Its protein is CASSEATFTQYF.